The present entry profiles one TCR beta chain with its context. The data are from a study of blood T cell repertoires in COVID-19. Overall study context: Sources were T cells, B-cell-depleted T cells, or PBMCs; the material itself was cDNA or gDNA.

Germline CDR1 is KGHSH and CDR2 is LQKENI. The CDR3 is 18 residues long. V was shortened by 0 bases and J by 4 bases, with 21 bases between the two germline ends. TCRdb keeps only in-frame clones here, not all; method: immunoSEQ multiplex PCR. The sample has about 70,000 clones, roughly 89% seen once. This TCR was recovered from a man over 45 with active COVID-19. This chain uses TRBV18 with TRBJ1-2, with a tentative D call TRBD1 (5 bases). Sequenced material: peripheral blood. The CDR3 loop reads CASSPPERTQPKGYGYTF. The CDR3 DNA follows: TGTGCCAGCTCACCACCAGAAAGGACACAACCTAAGGGCTATGGCTACACCTTC.